The 9 T cell receptor beta chains listed next were all sequenced from one sample in a study of T-cell reconstitution after alpha-beta-depleted transplantation in children. Broader study findings: From newly produced T cells came most of the T-cell counts and diversity one year after transplant.

Unique molecular identifiers featured in how the TCRbeta library was prepared. TCRdb called the PCR reads again in MiXCR, with one record for every CDR3 protein. The sample yields some 300,000 distinct CDR3 sequences, less than 9.5% seen once. What these receptors recognize is not known. This specimen was peripheral blood, taken 360 days after TCRalphabeta/CD19-depleted stem cell transplant. These receptors originate from a female patient under 10 years old who had a stem cell transplant for Fanconi anemia, so the T cells may come from the graft donor.

This clonotype has a handful of counts. This CDR3 is CASSLKAYADTQYF. The CDR3 DNA is TGTGCCAGCAGCTTAAAAGCGTACGCAGATACGCAGTATTTT. The V call is TRBV7-2, the J call TRBJ2-3, with unresolved D. This CDR3 has 14 amino acids. The germline V gene has CDR1 SGHTA and CDR2 FQGNSA. V was cut by 2 bases and J by 4 bases, with 10 bases left in between.

This clonotype has more than one count but fewer than ten. V gene TRBV7-8 combines with J gene TRBJ1-5; 8 nucleotides line up with TRBD1. V was clipped by 4 bases and J by 7 bases; unmatched bases: 6. Germline V gene data show CDR1 as SGHVS and CDR2 as FQNEAQ. The CDR3 covers 14 residues. The CDR3 region is CASSSGQGLQPQHF. CDR3 nucleotide sequence: TGTGCCAGCAGCTCCGGACAGGGCTTGCAGCCCCAGCATTTT.

This clonotype showed up many times. The rearrangement uses TRBV25-1 and TRBJ2-1; D remains ambiguous. Trimming stripped 3 bases from V and 8 bases from J, with 17 bases between. The CDR3 is made up of 15 amino acids. CDR1 MGHDK and CDR2 SYGVNS come from the germline V gene. The CDR3 sequence: CASSDTIYPLHEQFF. The CDR3 DNA is TGTGCCAGCAGTGATACAATCTATCCCCTCCATGAGCAGTTCTTC. Full variable domain (missing parts from reference TRBV25-1 and TRBJ2-1): EADIYQTPRYLVIGTGKKITLECSQTMGHDKMYWYQQDPGMELHLIHYSYGVNSTEKGDLSSESTVSRIRTEHFPLTLESARPSHTSQYLCASSDTIYPLHEQFFGPGTRLTVL.

This clonotype was seen at least ten times. The chain links TRBV6-1 to TRBJ1-5; 7 nucleotides match TRBD1. V was pared by 5 bases and J by 7 bases, with 5 bases of the junction left unmatched. CDR3 length equals 13 residues. The germline gives CDR1 MNHNS, CDR2 SASEGT. In nucleotides, the CDR3 is TGTGCCAGCAGTAGAGACAGGGACCAGCCCCAGCATTTT. It encodes CASSRDRDQPQHF.

This clonotype was found many times. The rearrangement joins TRBV21-1 to TRBJ2-1. TRBV21-1 is a listed pseudogene. CDR3 length: 16 residues. The CDR3 DNA reads as TGTGCCAGCAGCAAAGGGCTAGCGAAAATTTACAATGAGCAGTTCTTC. Translation gives CASSKGLAKIYNEQFF.

This clonotype was seen repeatedly, ten times or more. The V call is TRBV29-1, the J call TRBJ1-1; D remains unclear. CDR3 length equals 11 residues. Trimming stripped 7 bases from V and 0 bases from J, with 6 bases between. The germline V gene has CDR1 SQVTM and CDR2 ANQGSEA. CDR3 in amino acids: CSGALNTEAFF. The CDR3 DNA reads as TGCAGCGGGGCTTTGAACACTGAAGCTTTCTTT.

In this sample, this clonotype turned up many times. The CDR3 nucleotides read TGCAGTGCTAGAGTGGCAGCCGGGGAGCTGTTTTTT. Translated: CSARVAAGELFF. V and J are TRBV20-1 and TRBJ2-2; D gene uncertain. V lost 1 base and J 6 bases, leaving 6 bases between the germline ends. The CDR3 extends over 12 amino acids. From germline, CDR1 is DFQATT and CDR2 SNEGSKA (reference sequence).

This clonotype showed up just a few times. The chain carries TRBV14 and TRBJ2-1; 10 bases map to TRBD2. The CDR3 covers 16 residues. From germline, CDR1 is SGHDN and CDR2 FVKESK. With 3 bases clipped from V and 2 bases from J, the junction kept 4 bases outside the gene matches. In DNA form, the CDR3 reads TGTGCCAGCAGCCATTGGCTAGCGGGGGCCTACAATGAGCAGTTCTTC. Its protein is CASSHWLAGAYNEQFF.

CDR3 sequence: CSGSTGGYEQYV. Here the CDR3 DNA reads TGCAGTGGCTCGACAGGGGGTTACGAGCAGTACGTC. The genes are TRBV20-1 and TRBJ2-7; 9 bases line up with TRBD1. The CDR3 is 12 residues long. Losses at the gene ends were 7 bases for V and 4 bases for J; bases not matched to a gene: 5. Germline V gene sequence: CDR1 DFQATT, CDR2 SNEGSKA (reference sequence).